This is a list of T cell receptor beta chains from one sample in a study of T cell responses to AZD1222 COVID-19 vaccine. The method was immunoSEQ multiplex PCR; TCRdb's version includes in-frame clones alone and lacks a portion of them. The profile shows 120,000 or so clones, 90% to 95% of them singletons. The source was peripheral blood, collected on day 0 of AZD1222 vaccination. The receptor source for this set is an adult in good health. Each CDR3 is given with its conserved first and last residue. A D gene is named only where the DNA matches it firmly. Clone sizes are given selectively: once, few, many, or a class where the clone is expanded.

V	J	size	D	DNA	CDR3
TRBV9	TRBJ2-1	.	TRBD2	TGTGCCAGCAGCCCTCGATCCGGGACTAGCGGGGGGGGTAGAAGAAATGAGCAGTTCTTC	CASSPRSGTSGGGRRNEQFF
TRBV6-6	TRBJ1-4	.	.	TGTGCCAGCAGTTACTCAGATCCGACTAATGAAAAACTGTTTTTT	CASSYSDPTNEKLFF
TRBV10-3	TRBJ2-1	once	TRBD2	TGTGCCATCAGTGATGCGGGAGATCGGCAGTTCTTC	CAISDAGDRQFF
TRBV24-1	TRBJ2-3	.	TRBD2	TGTGCCACCAGTGATGGGGGGAGGGCCCCGTCGGATACGCAGTATTTT	CATSDGGRAPSDTQYF
TRBV13	TRBJ2-3	.	TRBD2	TGTGCCAGCAGCTACTGGACTAGCGGGAGGGGAGATACGCAGTATTTT	CASSYWTSGRGDTQYF
TRBV9	TRBJ2-1	.	.	TGTGCCAGCAGCGTAGACCCGAATTCCAATGAGCAGTTCTTC	CASSVDPNSNEQFF
TRBV6-5	TRBJ1-2	.	.	TGTGCCAGCAGTAGGGGGGGCAACTATGGCTACACCTTC	CASSRGGNYGYTF
TRBV19	TRBJ1-1	once	TRBD1	TGTGCCAGTAGTCCCGACAGGGGTGCCGAAGCTTTCTTT	CASSPDRGAEAFF
TRBV9	TRBJ1-3	.	.	TGTGCCAGCAGTCGTGAGAACACCATATATTTT	CASSRENTIYF
TRBV15	TRBJ1-2	.	.	TGTGCCACCAGCGTAGACACAAACTATGGCTACACCTTC	CATSVDTNYGYTF
TRBV15	TRBJ1-2	.	.	TGTGCCACCAGCAGGGATAAAGTAAACTATGGCTACACCTTC	CATSRDKVNYGYTF
TRBV19	TRBJ2-3	.	TRBD2	TGTGCCAGTAGCGCTAGCGGTCGCACAGATACGCAGTATTTT	CASSASGRTDTQYF
TRBV7-9	TRBJ2-5	.	TRBD2	TGTGCCAGCAGCTTAGCGTCGGGGGGTCAAGAGACCCAGTACTTC	CASSLASGGQETQYF
TRBV10-1	TRBJ2-7	.	TRBD2	TGCGCCAGCAGTGAGCTAGCGGGCTCCTACGAGCAGTACTTC	CASSELAGSYEQYF
TRBV7-7	TRBJ2-5	.	TRBD2	TGTGCCAGCAGCCTAGCGGGATCGGAGACCCAGTACTTC	CASSLAGSETQYF
TRBV24-1	TRBJ2-7	.	.	TGTGCCACCAGTGAGCATGTGGGCGAGCAGTACTTC	CATSEHVGEQYF
TRBV24-1	TRBJ1-5	.	.	TGTGCCACCGGGGACGGAAGTTATAGCAATCAGCCCCAGCATTTT	CATGDGSYSNQPQHF
TRBV6-5	TRBJ2-2	.	TRBD1	TGTGCCAGCAGCCACAGGGGGCACGACACCGGGGAGCTGTTTTTT	CASSHRGHDTGELFF
TRBV19	TRBJ2-1	.	.	TGTGCCAGTAGTCCGCCTTGGGTCCACAATGAGCAGTTCTTC	CASSPPWVHNEQFF
TRBV5-4	TRBJ1-5	.	TRBD1	TGTGCCAGCAGCCCTGACAGGGGGCTCAATCAGCCCCAGCATTTT	CASSPDRGLNQPQHF
TRBV18	TRBJ2-3	.	.	TGTGCCAGCTCACCACTGGGAACAGATACGCAGTATTTT	CASSPLGTDTQYF
TRBV14	TRBJ2-1	.	TRBD2	TGTGCCAGCAGCCTAAGAGCGGGGCGAAGCTCCTACAATGAGCAGTTCTTC	CASSLRAGRSSYNEQFF
TRBV18	TRBJ1-2	.	TRBD1	TGTGCCAGCTCAGAGGGACAGGACTATGGCTACACCTTC	CASSEGQDYGYTF
TRBV6-5	TRBJ2-7	once	.	TGTGCCAGCAGGACCACAGGGCTCTCCTACGAGCAGTACTTC	CASRTTGLSYEQYF
TRBV27	TRBJ1-1	.	TRBD1	TGTGCCAGCGGCCGGGACAGAGACACTGAAGCTTTCTTT	CASGRDRDTEAFF
TRBV6-5	TRBJ1-4	.	.	TGTGCCAGCAGTTACTTACAGGGTTATAGTGAAAAACTGTTTTTT	CASSYLQGYSEKLFF
TRBV25-1	TRBJ1-5	.	.	TGTGCCAGCAGTGAATCCGGGGGCGATCAGCCCCAGCATTTT	CASSESGGDQPQHF
TRBV3-1/TRBV3-2	TRBJ2-5	.	TRBD2	TGTGCCAGCAGCCTTCCGGGACTAGCGGGAGTGCGAGGAGAGACCCAGTACTTC	CASSLPGLAGVRGETQYF
TRBV5-5	TRBJ1-3	.	.	TGTGCCAGCAGCTTTGGGGGAAACACCATATATTTT	CASSFGGNTIYF
TRBV12-3/TRBV12-4	TRBJ2-7	.	TRBD1	TGTGCCAGCAGGGACAGGCGCTCCTACGAGCAGTACTTC	CASRDRRSYEQYF
TRBV5-1	TRBJ1-2	.	.	TGCGCCAGCAGCTTGGATCCAGGACTAAACTATGGCTACACCTTC	CASSLDPGLNYGYTF
TRBV5-5	TRBJ1-6	.	TRBD1	TGTGCCAGCAGCCCCGGGACAGGGAGCTCCTATAATTCACCCCTCCACTTT	CASSPGTGSSYNSPLHF
TRBV7-6	TRBJ1-2	.	.	TGTGCCAGCAGCCAACCGGGTCGGGGTGGCTACACCTTC	CASSQPGRGGYTF
TRBV5-4	TRBJ1-4	once	.	TGTGCCAGCAGCTTCAGGGAGGGAAAACTGTTTTTT	CASSFREGKLFF
TRBV27	TRBJ2-7	.	.	TGTGCCAGCAGTTTAGCAGGGAAAACCTACGAGCAGTACTTC	CASSLAGKTYEQYF
TRBV5-1	TRBJ1-1	.	.	TGCGCCAGCAGCTTGAAATTGGGGGGCACTGAAGCTTTCTTT	CASSLKLGGTEAFF
TRBV15	TRBJ2-3	.	.	TGTGCCACCAGCGAGCGCGTGGGAAGCACAGATACGCAGTATTTT	CATSERVGSTDTQYF
TRBV14	TRBJ2-7	.	.	TGTGCCAGCAGCCAAGACCACGGACAAGGCCACGAGCAGTACTTC	CASSQDHGQGHEQYF
TRBV7-6	TRBJ1-1	.	TRBD1	TGTGCCAGCAGCGTTACAGGGGGGAACACTGAAGCTTTCTTT	CASSVTGGNTEAFF
TRBV5-1	TRBJ1-2	.	.	TGCGCCAGCTTAGACGGGCACGGGAGGGGCTACACCTTC	CASLDGHGRGYTF
TRBV29-1	TRBJ2-1	.	.	TGCAGCGTTGCAGCATCGGAGGAGCAGTTCTTC	CSVAASEEQFF
TRBV29-1	TRBJ2-3	once	.	TGCAGCGTTGTAGTATTGGCGCCCAGGAATACGCAGTATTTT	CSVVVLAPRNTQYF
TRBV20-1	TRBJ2-7	.	.	TGCAGTGCTAATCATCTCAACGAGCAGTACTTC	CSANHLNEQYF
TRBV18	TRBJ2-2	.	.	TGTGCCAGCTCACTACATCCTAACACCGGGGAGCTGTTTTTT	CASSLHPNTGELFF
TRBV25-1	TRBJ1-2	.	.	TGTGCCACCCGACTTGGTGGGGAATGGGGCTACACCTTC	CATRLGGEWGYTF
TRBV5-1	TRBJ1-4	.	.	TGCGCCAGCAGCTTGGCCATTCAGACTAATGAAAAACTGTTTTTT	CASSLAIQTNEKLFF
TRBV27	TRBJ1-3	once	TRBD1	TGTGCCAGCAGTCTAGGACCCCCCGGGACAGCCCTGATTATAGGGGGAAACACCATATATTTT	CASSLGPPGTALIIGGNTIYF
TRBV6-5	TRBJ1-6	.	.	TGTGCCACATCCGGGGCTTTTTATAATTCACCCCTCCACTTT	CATSGAFYNSPLHF
TRBV12-3/TRBV12-4	TRBJ1-1	.	.	TGTGCCAGCAGTTTTGTGGGGAACACTGAAGCTTTCTTT	CASSFVGNTEAFF
TRBV2	TRBJ2-5	.	.	TGTGCCAGCAAGGGGGAGAGGTACCAAGAGACCCAGTACTTC	CASKGERYQETQYF
TRBV7-3	TRBJ2-7	.	.	TGTGCCAGCAGCATGAGCGGGTACAGCCGCGAGCAGTACTTC	CASSMSGYSREQYF
TRBV10-3	TRBJ2-3	once	TRBD2	TGTGCCATCGGGGGGGGTTGGAGCACAGATACGCAGTATTTT	CAIGGGWSTDTQYF
TRBV9	TRBJ2-1	once	.	TGTGCCAGCAGCGTAGGTGGCGGGCGCTACAATGAGCAGTTCTTC	CASSVGGGRYNEQFF
TRBV5-6	TRBJ2-1	.	TRBD2	TGTGCCAGCAGCCCTTCCCAACTAGCGGGAGCCAATGAGCAGTTCTTC	CASSPSQLAGANEQFF
TRBV9	TRBJ2-4	.	TRBD1	TGTGCCAGCAGCCTCGGACAGGGGGCGCGGGGCATTCAGTACTTC	CASSLGQGARGIQYF
TRBV7-8	TRBJ2-1	.	.	TGTGCCAGCAGCCCGCGGGGCCATGAGCAGTTCTTC	CASSPRGHEQFF
TRBV4-3	TRBJ2-7	.	TRBD2	TGCGCCAGCAGCCAAGGACTAGCGGGACTCTACGAGCAGTACTTC	CASSQGLAGLYEQYF
TRBV4-3	TRBJ2-1	.	.	TGCGCCAGCAGCCAAGACGACTACTCCTACAATGAGCAGTTCTTC	CASSQDDYSYNEQFF
TRBV7-9	TRBJ1-4	.	.	TGTGCCAGCAGCTTAGCGGGGGCCGAAAAACTGTTTTTT	CASSLAGAEKLFF